These 24 T cell receptor beta chains share one sample of origin, sequenced in a study of OX40 agonist ivuxolimab in advanced cancers. TCRdb's table, derived via immunoSEQ multiplex PCR, lists solely in-frame clones and lacks some. Here the sample spans 25,000 to 35,000 clones, 65% to 85% being singletons. The sequencing here drew on CD4+ or CD8+ T cells sorted from blood, taken in a trial of the OX40 agonist ivuxolimab. All receptors come from an adult with an advanced solid tumor such as melanoma, head and neck, liver or kidney cancer.

This chain uses TRBV7-9 with TRBJ2-3, with D possibly TRBD2 on 5 matching bases. CDR1 and CDR2 (germline): SEHNR, FQNEAQ (reference sequence). This CDR3 has 14 amino acids. Trimming cost V 5 bases and J 2 bases, with 11 bases left between them. The CDR3, as DNA: TGTGCCAGCAGCGCCTGGGGAGACACAGATACGCAGTATTTT. It is translated as CASSAWGDTDTQYF. Complete variable domain (other parts from reference TRBV7-9 and TRBJ2-3): DTGVSQNPRHKITKRGQNVTFRCDPISEHNRLYWYRQTLGQGPEFLTYFQNEAQLEKSRLLSDRFSAERPKGSFSTLEIQRTEQGDSAMYLCASSAWGDTDTQYFGPGTRLTVL.

This chain joins TRBV7-2 and TRBJ1-2, with 9 bases aligning to TRBD1. V lost 7 bases, J lost 5 bases, and 14 bases stayed unmatched. Germline CDR1 reads SGHTA; CDR2 reads FQGNSA. CDR3 length: 16 amino acids. For the CDR3, the DNA is TGTGCCAGCACTACCCAAGGGGGGACAGGGACATATGGCTACACCTTC. It translates to CASTTQGGTGTYGYTF.

The CDR3 DNA reads TGTGCCTGGAGCGTAGGGGAAAGCTCCTACAATGAGCAGTTCTTC. This encodes CAWSVGESSYNEQFF. This rearrangement joins TRBV30 to TRBJ2-1; D is possibly TRBD1 (5 bases). CDR1 is GTSNPN and CDR2 is SVGIG in the germline V gene (reference sequence). V lost 3 bases and J 0 bases, leaving 12 bases between the germline ends. This CDR3 region has 15 residues.

This chain links TRBV6-4 with TRBJ1-4; D is undetermined. Germline assignment: CDR1 MRHNA and CDR2 SNTAGT. The CDR3 sequence is 13 residues long. Trimming stripped 1 base from V and 8 bases from J, with 8 bases between. CDR3 in DNA: TGTGCCAGCAGTGACTTCGCCGGGGAAAAACTGTTTTTT. This translates into CASSDFAGEKLFF.

This chain uses TRBV7-9 with TRBJ2-1; D may be TRBD1 (6 bases). The CDR3 loop spans 16 amino acids. Germline lookup yields CDR1 SEHNR and CDR2 FQNEAQ (reference sequence). V lost 5 bases and J 6 bases, leaving 20 bases between the germline ends. CDR3 amino acids: CASSPEQGPGRNEQFF. The CDR3, as DNA: TGTGCCAGCAGCCCAGAACAGGGTCCAGGACGCAATGAGCAGTTCTTC.

This chain links TRBV15 with TRBJ1-4; D may be TRBD1 (6 bases). Germline CDR1 LNHNV, CDR2 YYDKDF (reference sequence). V lost 1 base and J lost 3, with 12 bases in between. This CDR3 comprises 16 residues. The CDR3 spells CATSRGRGGSNEKLFF. CDR3 nucleotides: TGTGCCACCAGCAGAGGGCGAGGGGGTTCTAATGAAAAACTGTTTTTT.

J is TRBJ2-2 and V is TRBV30; D remains ambiguous. The CDR3 extends over 13 amino acids. Between the trimmed V and J ends, which lost 4 bases and 1 base, there was a span of 7 bases. Germline V CDR1 and CDR2: GTSNPN, SVGIG (reference sequence). CDR3 sequence (DNA): TGTGCCTGGACTCCCGAGAACACCGGGGAGCTGTTTTTT. This encodes CAWTPENTGELFF.

In this sample, this clone turned up a few times. The chain carries TRBV5-5 and TRBJ1-3, with a weak D call TRBD1 (6 bases). Trimming took off 3 bases at V and 2 bases at J, with 9 bases between the two ends. The CDR3 has 14 amino acids. The germline V gene has CDR1 SGHKS and CDR2 YYEKEE (reference sequence). The CDR3 DNA reads as TGTGCCAGCAGCTCAGGGGAGCCTGGAAACACCATATATTTT. Amino acids: CASSSGEPGNTIYF.

The chain carries TRBV7-6 and TRBJ1-4, with no clear D. V lost 4 bases, J lost 0 bases, and 18 bases lay in between. Germline V lookup: CDR1 SGHVS, CDR2 FNYEAQ. This CDR3 comprises 18 residues. The DNA of the CDR3 is TGTGCCAGCAGCTCCACCACGAGTCTTATTCCAACTAATGAAAAACTGTTTTTT. Residues: CASSSTTSLIPTNEKLFF.

This chain uses TRBV4-1 with TRBJ1-3; TRBD1 is a possible D gene (5 bases). Germline lookup yields CDR1 MGHRA and CDR2 YSYEKL. The V end was cut by 8 bases, the J end by 6 bases, with 20 bases between. CDR3 length: 15 residues. CDR3 sequence: CASPSGQGIENTIYF. The CDR3 DNA reads as TGCGCCAGCCCCTCGGGGCAGGGTATTGAAAACACCATATATTTT.

J is TRBJ2-1 and V is TRBV6-1; 9 bases map to TRBD2. CDR1 and CDR2 from the germline V gene are MNHNS and SASEGT. CDR3 length: 15 residues. V gave up 4 bases and J gave up 10 bases; unmatched junction bases: 11. The CDR3 loop reads CASSVEGGGADEQFF. The DNA for the CDR3 is TGTGCCAGCAGTGTTGAGGGCGGGGGGGCCGACGAGCAGTTCTTC.

V gene TRBV5-1 combines with J gene TRBJ1-2, with 7 bases lining up with TRBD1. Germline values: CDR1 SGHRS, CDR2 YFSETQ. V shed 7 bases, J shed 4 bases, and the junction held 4 bases outside the gene matches. CDR3 length: 12 residues. CDR3 coding DNA: TGCGCCAGCTCAACAGGGGCCTATGGCTACACCTTC. Residues: CASSTGAYGYTF.

This chain connects TRBV27 to TRBJ1-5; the D gene is possibly TRBD1 (6 bases). The CDR3 is 15 residues long. The V end lost 6 bases, the J end lost 3 bases, and 15 bases lay between the germline ends. CDR1 and CDR2 from the germline V gene are MNHEY and SMNVEV (reference sequence). CDR3 amino acids: CASRITGRSNQPQHF. The CDR3 region has the DNA TGTGCCAGCAGGATAACAGGGAGGTCCAATCAGCCCCAGCATTTT.

J is TRBJ2-3 and V is TRBV5-1, with 10 nucleotides matching TRBD1. J was trimmed by 2 bases and V by 4 bases; bases with no gene match: 4. From germline, CDR1 is SGHRS and CDR2 YFSETQ. The CDR3 is made up of 15 amino acids. This CDR3 is CASSQDRGNTDTQYF. The CDR3 region has the DNA TGCGCCAGCAGCCAGGACAGGGGGAACACAGATACGCAGTATTTT.

The chain uses TRBV4-1 and TRBJ2-1, with 7 bases fitting TRBD2. CDR1 and CDR2 from the germline V gene are MGHRA and YSYEKL. Trimming at V came to 0 bases and at J to 4 bases, leaving 3 bases not matched to a gene. This CDR3 spans 15 amino acids. CDR3 loop: CASSQDGGSYNEQFF. In DNA form, the CDR3 reads TGCGCCAGCAGCCAAGATGGCGGGAGTTACAATGAGCAGTTCTTC.

This clone has a single count. The chain combines TRBV4-1 with TRBJ2-1, with TRBD2 matching over 10 bases. V lost 2 bases and J lost 4; bases outside the gene matches: 8. CDR1 and CDR2 from the germline V gene are MGHRA and YSYEKL. This CDR3 has 17 amino acids. The CDR3 region has the DNA TGCGCCAGCAGCCAACGGAGCGGGAGGGTATCTTACAATGAGCAGTTCTTC. This encodes CASSQRSGRVSYNEQFF.

The chain links TRBV19 to TRBJ2-7, with 7 positions matching TRBD2. V lost 5 bases to trimming and J lost 3 bases; unmatched junction nucleotides: 10. This CDR3 contains 15 residues. Germline CDR1 is LNHDA and CDR2 is SQIVND (reference sequence). CDR3 in amino acids: CASSPAGAGSYEQYF. As DNA, the CDR3 is TGTGCCAGTAGTCCCGCGGGAGCGGGAAGCTACGAGCAGTACTTC.

The gene calls are TRBV4-1 and TRBJ2-5; 7 bases line up with TRBD2. Unmatched junction bases numbered 6, after V lost 0 bases and J lost 5 bases. The CDR3 is 15 amino acids. CDR1 and CDR2 from the germline V gene are MGHRA and YSYEKL. The CDR3 sequence: CASSQEATSWETQYF. As DNA, the CDR3 is TGCGCCAGCAGCCAAGAAGCGACTAGCTGGGAGACCCAGTACTTC.

This clone has a single count. This chain joins TRBV2 and TRBJ1-1; D is possibly TRBD1 (6 bases). The CDR3 has 12 amino acids. Germline V gene sequence: CDR1 SNHLY, CDR2 FYNNEI. V was pared by 6 bases and J by 8 bases, with 13 bases between. CDR3 amino acids: CASRGGPLEAFF. The CDR3 DNA reads TGTGCCAGCAGGGGGGGCCCTTTGGAAGCTTTCTTT.

V usage is TRBV28 and J usage is TRBJ2-1; D is perhaps TRBD1 (5 bases). The CDR3 runs to 15 residues. Germline V gives CDR1 MDHEN, CDR2 SYDVKM. Trimming shortened V by 3 bases and J by 6 bases, and 15 bases separated the two germline ends. The CDR3 here is CASSFRGLTGNEQFF. The CDR3 nucleotides read TGTGCCAGCAGTTTTAGGGGCTTGACGGGCAATGAGCAGTTCTTC.

The chain combines TRBV27 with TRBJ1-5, with a weak D call TRBD1 (6 bases). From germline, CDR1 is MNHEY and CDR2 SMNVEV (reference sequence). This CDR3 region has 12 residues. V dropped 4 bases and J dropped 11 bases, with 12 bases sitting between them. The CDR3 coding sequence is TGTGCCAGCAGTTCCCCGGGGGCGGCCCAGCATTTT. It is translated as CASSSPGAAQHF.

The V gene is TRBV19, the J gene TRBJ2-7; D remains unclear. The germline gives CDR1 LNHDA, CDR2 SQIVND (reference sequence). The germline V and J ends were trimmed by 2 bases and 3 bases, with 11 bases remaining between them. The length of the CDR3 is 14 residues. CDR3 sequence: CASSITPTYYEQYF. The CDR3 DNA sequence: TGTGCCAGTAGTATAACCCCTACCTACTACGAGCAGTACTTC.

This clone has just one count. The genes are TRBV4-3 and TRBJ2-5; 7 bases are shared with TRBD2. Germline V gene data show CDR1 as LGHNA and CDR2 as YSLEER. Trimming at V came to 0 bases and at J to 1 base, leaving 8 bases not matched to a gene. This CDR3 comprises 17 residues. For the CDR3, the DNA is TGCGCCAGCAGCCAAGATCGGAGCGGGGCACTCCAAGAGACCCAGTACTTC. This gives the protein CASSQDRSGALQETQYF.

The rearrangement uses TRBV5-1 and TRBJ2-1; a weak D match, TRBD2 (5 bases). The CDR3 is made up of 15 amino acids. With 4 bases removed from V and 0 bases from J, the gap between germline ends came to 11 bases. The germline V gene encodes CDR1 SGHRS and CDR2 YFSETQ. The CDR3 sequence is CASSEVAFSYNEQFF. For the CDR3, the DNA is TGCGCCAGCAGCGAGGTAGCGTTCTCCTACAATGAGCAGTTCTTC.